This is a list of T cell receptor beta chains from one sample in a study of identical twins. TCRdb re-called the 5' RACE reads with MiXCR, one entry per CDR3 protein. The table has 450,000 or so distinct CDR3 sequences, 13% to 15% seen once. The sample was also reused in another study, on yellow fever vaccine responses in identical twins.

Sample: CD4+ T cells sorted from blood. The origin of the receptors is a woman younger than 35 in good health. Each CDR3 is given with its conserved first and last residue. A D gene is named only where the DNA matches it firmly. Size tells how often a clone was seen (once, few, many) or the class of an expanded clone, and some rows leave it out.

J gene,CDR3 length,D gene,clone size,V gene,CDR3 protein,CDR3 DNA
TRBJ2-7,16,.,.,TRBV28,CASTRLDGTGTYEQYF,TGTGCCAGCACCCGATTGGACGGAACAGGGACCTACGAGCAGTACTTC
TRBJ2-5,15,.,few,TRBV20-1,CSAIIPQRRKETQYF,TGCAGTGCTATAATCCCTCAGCGAAGAAAAGAGACCCAGTACTTC
TRBJ1-1,15,.,few,TRBV3-1,CASSQVPDMNTEAFF,TGTGCCAGCAGCCAAGTCCCAGATATGAACACTGAAGCTTTCTTT
TRBJ2-1,14,.,few,TRBV12-3/TRBV12-4,CASSYGRDNNEQFF,TGTGCCAGCAGCTATGGTCGGGACAACAATGAGCAGTTCTTC
TRBJ1-1,13,.,.,TRBV11-3,CASSADSSAGAFF,TGTGCCAGCAGCGCCGACAGCTCCGCCGGGGCTTTCTTT
TRBJ2-6,19,.,.,TRBV14,CASSQGLKGSASGANVLTF,TGTGCCAGCAGCCAAGGTTTAAAGGGGTCTGCCTCTGGGGCCAACGTCCTGACTTTC
TRBJ2-1,13,TRBD2,few,TRBV20-1,CSARGLAGNEQFF,TGCAGTGCTAGGGGACTAGCCGGCAATGAGCAGTTCTTC
TRBJ2-3,15,.,few,TRBV4-3,CASSPEGSDTDTQYF,TGCGCCAGCAGCCCCGAGGGGAGCGACACAGATACGCAGTATTTT
TRBJ2-1,14,.,.,TRBV28,CATRGSATYNEQFF,TGTGCCACCCGTGGCAGTGCAACCTACAATGAGCAGTTCTTC
TRBJ2-2,15,.,.,TRBV7-9,CASSVTSSGTGELFF,TGTGCCAGCAGCGTGACTAGTTCCGGCACCGGGGAGCTGTTTTTT
TRBJ2-5,20,TRBD2,.,TRBV4-1,CASSQTYSGRAQFYEETQYF,TGCGCCAGCAGCCAAACCTATAGCGGGAGGGCCCAGTTTTATGAGGAGACCCAGTACTTC
TRBJ2-7,14,.,.,TRBV20-1,CSASFPPLHYEQYF,TGCAGTGCTAGTTTCCCGCCGCTCCACTACGAGCAGTACTTC
TRBJ2-7,15,TRBD1,few,TRBV11-2,CASSSSGRGTDEQYF,TGTGCCAGCAGCTCCTCCGGCAGGGGGACGGATGAGCAGTACTTC
TRBJ2-7,15,.,few,TRBV7-2,CASSDAPGTRREQYF,TGTGCCAGCAGCGACGCCCCAGGGACCAGAAGGGAGCAGTACTTC
TRBJ2-2,15,TRBD2,.,TRBV7-2,CASSLVTSGNGELFF,TGTGCCAGCAGCTTAGTGACTAGCGGGAACGGGGAGCTGTTTTTT
TRBJ2-7,14,.,.,TRBV20-1,CSAPSPWAIYEQYF,TGCAGTGCCCCTAGTCCTTGGGCCATCTACGAGCAGTACTTC
TRBJ2-1,16,TRBD1,.,TRBV2,CASLRLGQGGYNEQFF,TGTGCCAGCCTCCGCCTCGGACAGGGGGGGTACAATGAGCAGTTCTTC
TRBJ2-5,16,.,.,TRBV27,CASSFGRGALRETQYF,TGTGCCAGCAGTTTCGGTCGGGGGGCCTTGAGGGAGACCCAGTACTTC
TRBJ1-1,15,.,few,TRBV5-6,CASSLRQIENTEAFF,TGTGCCAGCAGCTTGAGGCAGATAGAGAACACTGAAGCTTTCTTT
TRBJ2-2,15,.,.,TRBV9,CASSVGRENTGELFF,TGTGCCAGCAGCGTAGGTCGGGAGAACACCGGGGAGCTGTTTTTT
TRBJ1-5,14,TRBD1,.,TRBV5-1,CASSFGTGDQPQHF,TGCGCCAGCAGCTTCGGGACAGGGGATCAGCCCCAGCATTTT
TRBJ2-7,13,.,few,TRBV7-6,CASSVGGLYEQYF,TGTGCCAGCAGCGTTGGGGGGCTATACGAGCAGTACTTC
TRBJ2-7,11,TRBD2,few,TRBV29-1,CSVGTSGEQYF,TGCAGCGTTGGGACTAGCGGGGAGCAGTACTTC
TRBJ2-7,14,TRBD1,.,TRBV15,CATSADRGLHEQYF,TGTGCCACCAGCGCGGACAGGGGGCTCCACGAGCAGTACTTC
TRBJ2-7,12,.,few,TRBV2,CASRVSSYEQYF,TGTGCCAGCAGGGTCAGCTCCTACGAGCAGTACTTT
TRBJ2-7,12,.,.,TRBV24-1,CATATSSYEQYF,TGTGCCACCGCTACGAGTTCCTACGAGCAGTACTTC
TRBJ2-7,14,.,.,TRBV6-2/TRBV6-3,CASSVRRGIYEQYF,TGTGCCAGCAGTGTGAGAAGGGGGATCTACGAGCAGTACTTC
TRBJ1-3,13,.,.,TRBV9,CASGMISGNTIYF,TGTGCCAGCGGGATGATCTCTGGAAACACCATATATTTT
TRBJ2-6,13,.,.,TRBV7-3,CASKDSGANVLTF,TGTGCCAGCAAGGACTCTGGGGCCAACGTCCTGACTTTC
TRBJ2-3,16,TRBD1,.,TRBV7-2,CASSSEGTASTDTQYF,TGTGCCAGCAGCTCCGAAGGGACAGCTAGCACAGATACGCAGTATTTT
TRBJ2-1,14,.,many,TRBV11-2,CASSLASSEDEQFF,TGTGCCAGCAGCTTAGCGAGTAGTGAGGATGAGCAGTTCTTC
TRBJ1-3,17,TRBD1,.,TRBV7-9,CASSLGSGPGGGNTIYF,TGTGCCAGCAGCTTAGGGAGCGGTCCAGGGGGTGGAAACACCATATATTTT
TRBJ2-2,14,TRBD1,few,TRBV12-3/TRBV12-4,CASSSTGGLGELFF,TGTGCCAGCAGTTCAACAGGGGGTCTCGGGGAGCTGTTTTTT
TRBJ2-1,12,TRBD2,few,TRBV20-1,CSGTSGLNEQFF,TGCAGTGGGACTAGTGGTCTCAATGAGCAGTTCTTC
TRBJ2-3,15,.,.,TRBV7-2,CASSLQGLSTDTQYF,TGTGCCAGCAGCTTACAGGGCCTCAGCACAGATACGCAGTATTTT
TRBJ2-5,14,TRBD2,.,TRBV10-2,CASREAGAAETQYF,TGCGCCAGCAGGGAAGCGGGAGCCGCGGAGACCCAGTACTTC
TRBJ2-5,14,.,.,TRBV3-1,CASSQDWTQETQYF,TGTGCCAGCAGCCAAGACTGGACCCAAGAGACCCAGTACTTC
TRBJ2-2,15,.,few,TRBV11-2,CASSSDRPGTGELFF,TGTGCCAGCAGCTCCGACAGGCCGGGCACCGGGGAGCTGTTTTTT
TRBJ2-7,14,.,few,TRBV5-1,CASSLVGTPYEQYF,TGCGCCAGCAGCTTGGTTGGGACCCCCTACGAGCAGTACTTC
TRBJ2-7,15,TRBD2,.,TRBV2,CASRTGTSGGAEQYF,TGTGCCAGCAGGACCGGGACTAGCGGGGGGGCCGAGCAGTACTTC
TRBJ1-4,15,.,few,TRBV24-1,CATSRKGGANEKLFF,TGTGCCACCAGCCGTAAAGGAGGGGCTAATGAAAAACTGTTTTTT
TRBJ2-3,15,TRBD2,.,TRBV12-3/TRBV12-4,CASSPTSGGTDTQYF,TGTGCCAGCAGTCCGACTAGCGGGGGCACAGATACGCAGTATTTT
TRBJ2-3,14,.,few,TRBV27,CASRRGGITDTQYF,TGTGCCAGCAGGAGAGGGGGTATCACAGATACGCAGTATTTT
TRBJ2-5,15,TRBD2,few,TRBV7-7,CASSVERRGGETQYF,TGTGCTAGCAGCGTAGAAAGGCGGGGGGGAGAGACCCAGTACTTC
TRBJ1-6,13,.,many,TRBV29-1,CSVGEGANSPLHF,TGCAGCGTTGGCGAGGGCGCGAATTCACCCCTCCACTTT
TRBJ2-7,14,.,.,TRBV21-1,CASSKGDRGYEQYF,TGTGCCAGCAGCAAAGGGGACAGGGGCTACGAGCAGTACTTC
TRBJ2-5,16,TRBD1,.,TRBV7-2,CASSLVGQGIPGTQYF,TGTGCCAGCAGCTTAGTGGGACAGGGGATACCCGGGACCCAGTACTTC
TRBJ2-2,15,TRBD2,few,TRBV7-2,CASSLRELAGGRLFF,TGTGCCAGCAGCTTGAGAGAGCTAGCGGGGGGGCGGCTGTTTTTT
TRBJ1-5,14,TRBD1,few,TRBV15,CATEDRGGNQPQHF,TGTGCCACCGAGGACAGGGGTGGCAATCAGCCCCAGCATTTT
TRBJ2-7,14,TRBD1,.,TRBV7-9,CASSFGQGEDEQYF,TGTGCCAGCAGCTTCGGACAGGGGGAGGACGAGCAGTACTTC
TRBJ2-6,16,.,.,TRBV6-1,CASSLKAVSGANVLTF,TGTGCCAGCAGTCTAAAAGCGGTCTCTGGGGCCAACGTCCTGACTTTC
TRBJ2-1,14,.,many,TRBV29-1,CSVDLSGTLSEQFF,TGCAGCGTTGATTTATCCGGGACCCTATCTGAGCAGTTCTTC
TRBJ1-5,15,.,.,TRBV7-8,CASSLKGGIGQPQHF,TGTGCCAGCAGCTTGAAAGGGGGAATTGGTCAGCCCCAGCATTTT
TRBJ2-5,13,.,few,TRBV20-1,CSAWDSSPETQYF,TGCAGTGCATGGGACTCTAGCCCAGAGACCCAGTACTTC
TRBJ2-3,20,TRBD2,few,TRBV4-3,CASSQDWGGGLAGEGDTQYF,TGCGCCAGCAGCCAAGACTGGGGCGGGGGACTAGCGGGAGAGGGAGATACGCAGTATTTT
TRBJ2-3,15,TRBD2,few,TRBV4-2,CASSSRGAPTDTQYF,TGTGCCAGCAGCTCGCGGGGGGCCCCCACAGATACGCAGTATTTT